This TCR beta chain was obtained from a study of blood T cell repertoires in COVID-19. Study at large: Samples of COVID-19 (acute and convalescent) were obtained from the United States, Italy and Spain. The cDNA or gDNA used as material had been derived from T cells, B-cell-depleted T cells, or PBMCs.

Original processing notes: Estimation of nucleated cell counts relied on the amplification of reference gene primers. Clones were read by immunoSEQ multiplex PCR, and TCRdb kept only the in-frame ones, dropping some. That table gives V, J and clone size, and the DNA gave D and trimming. The table has tens of thousands of clones, approximately 89% seen once. Germline values: CDR1 GTSNPN, CDR2 SVGIG (reference sequence). J lost 7 bases, V lost 3 bases, and 17 bases had no gene match. The CDR3 length is 19 residues. Sequenced material: peripheral blood. The genes are TRBV30 and TRBJ1-6; 11 nucleotides match TRBD1. This receptor was obtained from a woman aged 45-65 years with active COVID-19. The CDR3 loop reads CAWSPSKRTGGPLNSPLHF. CDR3 in DNA: TGTGCCTGGAGCCCCAGTAAGCGGACAGGGGGCCCACTAAATTCACCCCTCCACTTT.